A selection of T cell receptor beta chains follows, all from one sample in a study of cytomegalovirus exposure and HLA in healthy donors. Sequencing used immunoSEQ multiplex PCR; TCRdb keeps in-frame clones, though not all of them. The data contain about 130,000 clones, around 73% of them singletons. Sequenced: PBMCs. The receptors come from a human donor in good health. CDR3s include the opening cysteine and the closing phenylalanine or tryptophan. Fields, in order: J gene, D gene, V gene, clone size, CDR3 DNA, CDR3 protein. A D gene is named only where the DNA matches it firmly. Some rows have no size entry. The others give once, few or many, or a class for an expanded clone.

>TRBJ2-2|.|TRBV9|.
TGTGCCAGCAGCGTAGCGTCAGGCGGGCCCGGGGAGCTGTTTTTT
CASSVASGGPGELFF
>TRBJ2-7|.|TRBV27|.
TGTGCCAGCAGGGGTCGTGGGCCTGCCTACGAGCAGTACTTC
CASRGRGPAYEQYF
>TRBJ1-1|TRBD1|TRBV5-8|.
TGTGCCAGCAGCCGGCAGTGGGACAGGGGTCTCTGGCCTGAAGCTTTCTTT
CASSRQWDRGLWPEAFF
>TRBJ2-2|TRBD1|TRBV9|.
TGTGCCAGCAGCGCCCAATGGGGGACAGGGGGCACCGGGGAGCTGTTTTTT
CASSAQWGTGGTGELFF
>TRBJ1-1|TRBD1|TRBV6-1|.
TGTGCCAGCAGTGTATACAGGGGATTAGGCACTGAAGCTTTCTTT
CASSVYRGLGTEAFF
>TRBJ1-2|.|TRBV25-1|.
TGTGCCACCTCGGGGGGTGCTGGCTACACCTTC
CATSGGAGYTF
>TRBJ2-5|TRBD2|TRBV2|.
TGTGCCAGCAGGGAATTAGCGGGGGGCGAAAAGACCCAGTACTTC
CASRELAGGEKTQYF
>TRBJ2-7|.|TRBV7-2|.
TGTGCCAGCAGCTTATGGCTAGTCTCCTACGAGCAGTACTTC
CASSLWLVSYEQYF
>TRBJ2-1|.|TRBV10-3|.
TGTGCCATCAGTGAACAGCCCCCCACCGCCTACAATGAGCAGTTCTTC
CAISEQPPTAYNEQFF
>TRBJ2-2|.|TRBV7-2|once
TGTGCCAGCAGCCGATCGCGAGGGCTGTCCGGGGAGCTGTTTTTT
CASSRSRGLSGELFF
>TRBJ1-3|.|TRBV27|.
TGTGCCAGCAGTCCCGTCCCTGTACGGGACACCATATATTTT
CASSPVPVRDTIYF
>TRBJ2-5|TRBD2|TRBV7-9|.
TGTGCCAGCAGCCCGGTAGCGGGGGGGCGTGAGACCCAGTACTTC
CASSPVAGGRETQYF
>TRBJ1-6|TRBD1|TRBV5-6|.
TGTGCCAGCAGCTTCCTGGGATTCGACAGGGCCAATAATTCACCCCTCCACTTT
CASSFLGFDRANNSPLHF
>TRBJ2-2|.|TRBV10-3|few
TGTGCCATCAGTGCTATACTAGGGGGAACCGGGGAGCTGTTTTTT
CAISAILGGTGELFF
>TRBJ2-7|.|TRBV20-1|.
TGCAGTGCTAGAGACGAGCCCGAGCAGTACTTC
CSARDEPEQYF
>TRBJ2-1|TRBD2|TRBV28|few
TGTGCCAGCAGTTTGGGAAACTCAGCGGGGCACAATGAGCAGTTCTTC
CASSLGNSAGHNEQFF
>TRBJ2-1|TRBD2|TRBV4-3|.
TGCGCCAGCAGCCAGACCGGGACTAGCAGATACAATGAGCAGTTCTTC
CASSQTGTSRYNEQFF
>TRBJ2-7|.|TRBV9|.
TGTGCCAGCAGCGTAGGCCCCTCTGGGGGGTCCTACGAGCAGTACTTC
CASSVGPSGGSYEQYF
>TRBJ1-1|.|TRBV19|.
TGTGCCAGTAGTACCACAGGGAACACTGAAGCTTTCTTT
CASSTTGNTEAFF
>TRBJ2-3|.|TRBV19|once
TGTGCCAGTAGCCCCGGGACTGCGGATACGCAGTATTTT
CASSPGTADTQYF
>TRBJ1-1|.|TRBV18|few
TGTGCCAGCTCACAGAGCCACGACTTAGTGGCTTTCTTT
CASSQSHDLVAFF
>TRBJ1-1|TRBD1|TRBV28|.
TGTGCCAGCAGCTGGACAGGGATTGAAGCTTTCTTT
CASSWTGIEAFF
>TRBJ2-3|TRBD2|TRBV2|once
TGTGCCAGCAGAAAAGACCTAGCGGGAGGGCCGGATACGCAGTATTTT
CASRKDLAGGPDTQYF
>TRBJ2-7|TRBD2|TRBV30|few
TGTGCCTGGAGTGGGGAGGGGCTCGCTGGGGAGCAGTACTTC
CAWSGEGLAGEQYF
>TRBJ2-5|TRBD2|TRBV4-1|.
TGCGCCAGCAGCCAAAATACCCAGACTAGCGGGGCAAGACAAGAGACCCAGTACTTC
CASSQNTQTSGARQETQYF
>TRBJ2-2|TRBD2|TRBV6-1|once
TGTGCCAGCCCCCAACTAGCGGGGGGGGCCGGGGAGCTGTTTTTT
CASPQLAGGAGELFF